The 7 T cell receptor beta chains reported below all come from one sample, sequenced in a study of blood T cell repertoires in COVID-19. Sequencing used immunoSEQ multiplex PCR; TCRdb keeps in-frame clones, though not all of them. The top ten hold 2.6% of the sample, which has 140,000 to 150,000 clones, approximately 85% seen once. Specimen: peripheral blood. The receptors here all came from a human donor with acute or convalescent COVID-19. The donor label of this sample is uncertain.

This clone was picked up a small number of times. V usage is TRBV3-1 (or the pseudogene TRBV3-2) and J usage is TRBJ2-7; D is undetermined. Germline V gene sequence: CDR1 LGHDT, CDR2 YNNKEL (reference sequence). V shed 0 bases and J shed 2 bases, with 14 bases lying between them. This CDR3 comprises 16 residues. CDR3 nucleotides: TGTGCCAGCAGCCAAGATACAACGGGTCCCCCCTACGAGCAGTACGTC. This gives the protein CASSQDTTGPPYEQYV.

The rearrangement joins TRBV29-1 to TRBJ1-5; 12 nucleotides agree with TRBD1. The CDR3 sequence is 14 residues long. Germline-derived CDR1 and CDR2 are SQVTM and ANQGSEA. The J segment lost 4 bases and the V segment lost 7 bases, leaving 5 bases of the junction unmatched. CDR3 bases: TGCAGCGCTGGGACAGGGGGCCGGAATCAGCCCCAGCATTTT. This codes for CSAGTGGRNQPQHF.

This clone was counted a single time. The CDR3 region is CASSFSFRAGYTGELFF. CDR3 DNA sequence: TGTGCCAGCAGTTTTTCTTTCAGGGCTGGATACACCGGGGAGCTGTTTTTT. The rearrangement links TRBV27 to TRBJ2-2; the D gene is possibly TRBD1 (5 bases). The germline CDR1 and CDR2 sequences are MNHEY and SMNVEV (reference sequence). The CDR3 sequence is 17 residues long. The V end was cut by 3 bases, the J end by 3 bases, with 17 bases between.

The rearrangement uses TRBV9 and TRBJ2-5; possibly TRBD1 for D (6 bases). The V end was cut by 4 bases, the J end by 3 bases, with 13 bases between. Germline V CDR1 and CDR2: SGDLS, YYNGEE. This CDR3 is built from 14 residues. CDR3 nucleotide sequence: TGTGCCAGCAGCCCCGGGACAAAGAAAGAGACCCAGTACTTC. Protein sequence: CASSPGTKKETQYF.

The genes are TRBV7-9 and TRBJ2-7; TRBD2 might be the D (5 bases). The CDR3 is made up of 14 amino acids. V lost 6 bases to trimming and J lost 1 base, with 13 bases between them. Looked up from germline, CDR1 is SEHNR and CDR2 is FQNEAQ (reference sequence). The CDR3 DNA reads TGTGCCAGCAGTCCCGCCGACTATTCCTACGAGCAGTACTTC. The encoded protein is CASSPADYSYEQYF.

J is TRBJ2-1 and V is TRBV19; TRBD2 aligns across 12 bases. In germline, CDR1 is LNHDA, CDR2 SQIVND (reference sequence). This CDR3 has 19 residues. Trimming cost V 5 bases and J 0 bases; bases outside gene matches: 11. The CDR3 loop reads CASSYQGLAGYSSYNEQFF. In nucleotides, the CDR3 is TGTGCCAGTAGTTATCAGGGACTAGCGGGCTACAGCTCCTACAATGAGCAGTTCTTC.

The chain is built from TRBV27 and TRBJ1-2, with D tentatively TRBD1 (6 bases). The CDR3 spans 14 residues. Germline lookup yields CDR1 MNHEY and CDR2 SMNVEV (reference sequence). The ends were cut back, 3 bases at V and 0 bases at J, with 8 bases in the middle. In DNA, the CDR3 is TGTGCCAGCAGTTTTCAGGGGCCTAACTATGGCTACACCTTC. Translated, it gives CASSFQGPNYGYTF.